This TCR beta chain is from a study of T cell repertoires in cytomegalovirus infection. About the research overall: Recently identified HLA-C-restricted CMV epitopes were among the peptides used. Carrying CMV and the relevant HLA type showed in public TCR beta signatures.

The CDR3 is made up of 13 amino acids. CDR1 and CDR2 from the germline V gene are DFQATT and SNEGSKA (reference sequence). Trimming pared 5 bases from V and 5 bases from J, leaving 13 bases between. TCRdb passed the reads through MiXCR, listing each CDR3 protein once. The sample holds fewer than 1,000,000 distinct CDR3 sequences, about a third seen once. Of note for this clonotype: Antigen: not known.

This clonotype was obtained from a human donor in good health (CMV status not recorded). Some clones in this sample may be carry-over from other donors' samples. The V call is TRBV20-1, the J call TRBJ1-5; D not resolved. The source was cultured CD8+ T cells from PBMCs, collected from culture after CMV antigen stimulation. DNA of the CDR3: TGCAGTGCTGAGACGGGATTTTATCAGCCCCAGCATTTT. Translation: CSAETGFYQPQHF.